The following is a T cell receptor (beta chain) sequence with its context. The data were obtained in a study of shared T cell receptors in the human thymus. The germline CDR1 and CDR2 sequences are ENHRY and SYGVKD. This CDR3 has 14 residues. The trim removed 5 bases at V and 1 base at J, leaving 5 bases unmatched. Assay used: immunoSEQ multiplex PCR; TCRdb lists only in-frame clones, some missing. The table includes approximately 490,000 clones, about four fifths detected once. This same sample was also part of a study on human thymus T cells.

The chain recombines TRBV10-3 with TRBJ2-7; 7 nucleotides align to TRBD1. Sequencing input: thymocytes. This TCR was recovered from a boy under two years old with a congenital heart defect. In nucleotides, the CDR3 is TGTGCCATCAGTATCCCGGGACAGTCCTACGAGCAGTACTTC. It encodes CAISIPGQSYEQYF.